This TCR beta chain was sequenced in a study of beta chain features in type 1 diabetes. The sequenced template was cDNA made from the entire isolated RNA. Assay used: immunoSEQ multiplex PCR; TCRdb lists only in-frame clones, some missing. The sample lists nearly 350,000 clones; roughly 8% were seen once. This CDR3 is 14 amino acids long. Germline V CDR1 and CDR2: SGDLS, YYNGEE. Trimming stripped 0 bases from V and 11 bases from J, with 17 bases between. Remarks on this clone: Its specificity is not known.

Whole-study findings and limits: When Type 1 diabetes patients were examined, their TCRB CDR3s proved moderately but significantly shorter in all four CD4+ subsets.

A CD45RO/CCR7/CD25/CD127/CD95/CD27 panel sorted naive, central memory, regulatory and stem cell-like memory CD4+ cells. The genes are TRBV9 and TRBJ1-1; unclear D gene. Material for sequencing was central memory CD4+ T cells from blood. The TCR was taken from a woman in her late teens or twenties in good health. This CDR3 is CASSVEPNGRAAFF. In DNA form, the CDR3 reads TGTGCCAGCAGCGTAGAACCCAATGGGCGGGCCGCTTTCTTT.